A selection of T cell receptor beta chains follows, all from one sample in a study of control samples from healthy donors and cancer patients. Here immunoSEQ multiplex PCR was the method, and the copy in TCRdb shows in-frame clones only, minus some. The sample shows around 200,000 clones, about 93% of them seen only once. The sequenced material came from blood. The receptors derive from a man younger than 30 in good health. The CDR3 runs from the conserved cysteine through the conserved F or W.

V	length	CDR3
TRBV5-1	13	CASSYGTAYEQYF
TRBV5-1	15	CASSTTGTGDNEQFF
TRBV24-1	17	CATSDPKTGTGGYEQFF
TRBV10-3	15	CAIKAAHSGANVLTF
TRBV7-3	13	CASSRENTGELFF
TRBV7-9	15	CASSLVNSPNEKLFF
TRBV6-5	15	CASIPRGQGRSEQYF
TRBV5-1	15	CASSRSGGQESEQFF
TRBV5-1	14	CASSPGGAGNEQFF
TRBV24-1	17	CATSGSETVLINQPQHF
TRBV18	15	CASSPLPSGANVLTF
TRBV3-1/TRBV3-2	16	CASSFSGGAPYNEQFF
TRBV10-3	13	CAISELDTMGYTF
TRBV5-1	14	CASSFQGMNTEAFF
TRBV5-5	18	CASSPGQQMKFSGNTIYF
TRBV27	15	CASSSRQGKNSPLHF
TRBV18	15	CASSQNVGAQETQYF